Below are 30 T cell receptor beta chains sequenced from a single sample in a study of identical twins. MiXCR was run by TCRdb on the 5' RACE reads, yielding one entry per CDR3 protein. The table lists more than 1.5 million distinct CDR3 sequences, under 35% of them singletons. Sequencing was carried out using cord blood. The receptor set was obtained from a newborn girl in good health.

This clonotype was recorded at least ten times. The chain combines TRBV12-3 or TRBV12-4 with TRBJ2-7, with D perhaps matching TRBD2 (6 bases). The CDR3 is 13 residues long. Trimming pared 6 bases from V and 3 bases from J, leaving 12 bases between. The CDR3 DNA is TGTGCCAGCAGGTACCGGGGACTCTACGAGCAGTACTTC. Residues: CASRYRGLYEQYF.

The chain combines TRBV6-1 with TRBJ2-1; 9 bases line up with TRBD2. The CDR3 extends over 17 amino acids. Trimming took 6 bases from V and 0 from J; bases not matched to a gene: 9. Germline-derived CDR1 and CDR2 are MNHNS and SASEGT. CDR3 residues: CASRGTSPTSSYNEQFF. CDR3 bases: TGTGCCAGCAGGGGGACTAGCCCTACTAGCTCCTACAATGAGCAGTTCTTC.

As concerns this clonotype: This may come from a read error, since a much larger clone is one base off. No conserved phenylalanine or tryptophan is present at the end of the CDR3, so a read error is the likely explanation. The rearrangement joins TRBV15 to TRBJ1-2; D unresolved. Germline V gives CDR1 LNHNV, CDR2 YYDKDF (reference sequence). Trimming removed 8 bases at V and 6 bases at J, with 16 bases between. This CDR3 spans 13 amino acids. DNA of the CDR3: TGTGCCACCTCTTCGGGCGCCCAGAATGGCTACACCTAC. Translating gives CATSSGAQNGYTY.

The chain employs TRBV10-1 and TRBJ2-3; unclear D gene. CDR3 size: 13 residues. V was clipped by 2 bases and J by 7 bases, with 10 bases between them. The germline V gene encodes CDR1 WNHNN and CDR2 SYGVQD (reference sequence). The DNA for the CDR3 is TGCGCCAGCAGTGAGACGGAAGAGAATACGCAGTATTTT. Translating it yields CASSETEENTQYF.

This clonotype was recorded at least ten times. The chain carries TRBV28 and TRBJ1-1, with 10 bases fitting TRBD1. CDR1 is MDHEN, CDR2 SYDVKM, per germline. The CDR3 covers 15 residues. V shed 3 bases and J 1 base; nucleotides not matched to a gene: 2. In DNA, the CDR3 is TGTGCCAGCAGTTTGACAGGGGGCGCGAACACTGAAGCTTTCTTT. Translation gives CASSLTGGANTEAFF.

The chain recombines TRBV19 with TRBJ2-5; 8 positions match TRBD2. The CDR3 contains 13 residues. The V gene's germline CDR1 is LNHDA and CDR2 SQIVND (reference sequence). V shed 10 bases and J 5 bases; nucleotides not matched to a gene: 9. The CDR3 sequence: CATMGGGLETQYF. CDR3 in DNA: TGTGCCACAATGGGCGGGGGGCTTGAGACCCAGTACTTC.

This clonotype has a count of ten or more. The chain's CDR3 is CASSSSGQGFNEQYF. The CDR3 DNA reads as TGTGCCAGCAGTTCGTCAGGACAGGGCTTCAACGAGCAGTACTTC. The J gene is TRBJ2-7, the V gene TRBV12-3 or TRBV12-4; 8 positions match TRBD1. Germline trimming cut 4 bases from V and 5 bases from J; bases unmatched to any gene: 10. The length of the CDR3 is 15 residues.

The chain joins TRBV20-1 to TRBJ2-5; a possible D gene is TRBD2 (5 bases). Per germline, CDR1 DFQATT and CDR2 SNEGSKA (reference sequence). Trimming shortened V by 4 bases and J by 4 bases, and 10 bases separated the two germline ends. CDR3 size: 12 residues. CDR3 sequence: CSAKRRPETQYF. The CDR3 DNA reads as TGCAGTGCTAAACGGAGGCCAGAGACCCAGTACTTC.

A few counts support this clonotype. The rearrangement joins TRBV5-1 to TRBJ2-7; D may match TRBD1 or TRBD2 (5 bases each). Trimming shortened V by 4 bases and J by 3 bases, and 11 bases separated the two germline ends. Germline CDR1 reads SGHRS; CDR2 reads YFSETQ. The CDR3 spans 13 residues. DNA for the CDR3: TGCGCCAGCAGCAGGGGACCCCACTACGAGCAGTACTTC. The encoded protein is CASSRGPHYEQYF.

The chain has TRBV24-1 and TRBJ2-2; 7 nucleotides line up with TRBD1. CDR1 and CDR2 from the germline V gene are KGHDR and SFDVKD. CDR3 length equals 16 residues. V lost 3 bases and J lost 3; bases outside the gene matches: 6. As DNA, the CDR3 is TGTGCCACCAGTGATCAGACAGGGAAAGACACCGGGGAGCTGTTTTTT. It yields the protein CATSDQTGKDTGELFF.

In its sample, this clonotype was seen a few times. The chain uses TRBV28 and TRBJ1-2, with D perhaps TRBD1 (5 bases). Germline loops: CDR1 MDHEN, CDR2 SYDVKM. The CDR3 loop spans 16 amino acids. The V end lost 5 bases, the J end lost 4 bases, and 20 bases lay between the germline ends. In DNA form, the CDR3 reads TGTGCCAGCAGTACTCCTTACCCGGGACGGCTCTATGGCTACACCTTC. Its translation: CASSTPYPGRLYGYTF.

This clonotype was counted only a few times. The genes are TRBV5-1 and TRBJ1-1, with D unclear. V was clipped by 2 bases and J by 1 base, with 9 bases between them. This CDR3 region has 14 residues. Germline CDR1 is SGHRS and CDR2 is YFSETQ. CDR3 sequence: CASSFSVGNTEAFF. The CDR3 DNA follows: TGCGCCAGCAGCTTCTCTGTCGGGAACACTGAAGCTTTCTTT.

This clonotype came up a few times. The V gene is TRBV12-3 or TRBV12-4, the J gene TRBJ1-2, with 7 bases fitting TRBD1. This CDR3 has 15 residues. The trim removed 5 bases at V and 4 bases at J, leaving 10 bases unmatched. The CDR3 region is CASSLPSGGVYGYTF. CDR3 DNA: TGTGCCAGCAGTCTACCCTCAGGGGGAGTCTATGGCTACACCTTC.

This clonotype was picked up one time. The chain employs TRBV30 and TRBJ1-2; tentatively, D is TRBD1 (6 bases). Deletions cut 0 bases from V and 8 bases from J, with 13 bases between. The CDR3 length is 13 residues. The germline CDR1 and CDR2 sequences are GTSNPN and SVGIG (reference sequence). CDR3 bases: TGTGCCTGGAGTGTTCAGGAGGGGGTCGGCTACACCTTC. Translating it yields CAWSVQEGVGYTF.

This chain uses TRBV4-1 with TRBJ1-3, with D possibly matching TRBD1 (5 bases). The CDR3 is 17 residues long. V was trimmed by 0 bases and J by 0 bases, leaving 12 bases between them. CDR1 is MGHRA and CDR2 is YSYEKL in the germline V gene. CDR3 sequence: CASSQELAGHSGNTIYF. Written as DNA, the CDR3 is TGCGCCAGCAGCCAAGAGCTTGCAGGGCACTCTGGAAACACCATATATTTT.

V and J are TRBV20-1 and TRBJ1-2; 8 bases are shared with TRBD1. The CDR3 consists of 13 residues. Germline CDR1 reads DFQATT; CDR2 reads SNEGSKA (reference sequence). V was clipped by 4 bases and J by 4 bases; unmatched bases: 5. CDR3 nucleotide sequence: TGCAGTGCTACTCGAACAGGGGGCTATGGCTACACCTTC. This encodes CSATRTGGYGYTF.

The chain links TRBV29-1 to TRBJ2-1; 7 positions agree with TRBD2. J was trimmed by 3 bases and V by 8 bases; bases with no gene match: 10. The length of the CDR3 is 14 residues. Germline V gene sequence: CDR1 SQVTM, CDR2 ANQGSEA. DNA for the CDR3: TGCAGCCAGGGAGGCGGGAGTAGCTACAATGAGCAGTTCTTC. This encodes CSQGGGSSYNEQFF.

The chain couples TRBV28 to TRBJ1-5; TRBD1 matches 8 bases. The V gene end was trimmed by 2 bases and the J gene end by 0 bases; junction bases not matched to a gene: 6. The CDR3 has 17 amino acids. CDR1 MDHEN and CDR2 SYDVKM come from the germline V gene. The CDR3 here is CASSLRTGGYSNQPQHF. The CDR3 nucleotides read TGTGCCAGCAGTTTACGTACAGGGGGGTATAGCAATCAGCCCCAGCATTTT.

V gene TRBV7-2 combines with J gene TRBJ2-1, with 7 positions matching TRBD1. In germline, CDR1 is SGHTA, CDR2 FQGNSA. This CDR3 is 14 amino acids long. Trimming cost V 8 bases and J 2 bases; bases outside gene matches: 6. CDR3 region: CASLWDRAYNEQFF. CDR3 in DNA: TGTGCCAGCCTCTGGGACAGAGCCTACAATGAGCAGTTCTTC.

This clonotype appeared a few times. The chain employs TRBV6-1 and TRBJ2-7; D is undetermined. V dropped 3 bases and J dropped 3 bases, with 15 bases sitting between them. The CDR3 extends over 15 amino acids. Germline V gives CDR1 MNHNS, CDR2 SASEGT. The CDR3 here is CASSDRVGQDYEQYF. DNA for the CDR3: TGTGCCAGCAGTGATAGGGTTGGCCAGGACTACGAGCAGTACTTC.

This clonotype showed up many times. At one end the junction does not follow the germline gene, possibly because of a read error. This rearrangement joins TRBV5-1 to TRBJ2-1; 12 nucleotides align to TRBD2. Germline V gene sequence: CDR1 SGHRS, CDR2 YFSETQ. The length of the CDR3 is 14 residues. In DNA, the CDR3 is TGTGCCAGCAGTTTAGGGACTAGCGGGAATGAGCAGTTCTTC. Amino acids: CASSLGTSGNEQFF.

This clonotype was seen a few times. This chain connects TRBV6-1 to TRBJ2-2; D is unresolved. In germline, CDR1 is MNHNS, CDR2 SASEGT. Trimming took off 2 bases at V and 2 bases at J, with 9 bases between the two ends. The CDR3 runs to 15 residues. The CDR3 here is CASSEKASNTGELFF. CDR3 DNA sequence: TGTGCCAGCAGTGAAAAGGCTAGTAACACCGGGGAGCTGTTTTTT.

This chain links TRBV24-1 with TRBJ2-2; 10 nucleotides match TRBD1. This CDR3 contains 17 residues. Germline V CDR1 and CDR2: KGHDR, SFDVKD. J gave up 5 bases and V 3 bases, and 8 bases lay outside the gene matches. In DNA form, the CDR3 reads TGTGCCACCAGTGATCCAACCCCGGGACAGGGGACCGGGGAGCTGTTTTTT. As protein: CATSDPTPGQGTGELFF.

This clonotype was picked up a small number of times. The chain employs TRBV29-1 and TRBJ1-1, with TRBD1 matching over 9 bases. The CDR3 is 15 residues long. J gave up 3 bases and V 7 bases, and 12 bases lay outside the gene matches. CDR1 is SQVTM and CDR2 is ANQGSEA in the germline V gene. The CDR3 DNA reads as TGCAGCGCTGGGGGGAACAGGGGGCGGTACACTGAAGCTTTCTTT. Its protein product is CSAGGNRGRYTEAFF.

This clonotype was counted a few times. CDR3: CAIRTSGSHEQYF. CDR3 coding DNA: TGTGCCATCCGGACTAGCGGGAGCCACGAGCAGTACTTC. The rearrangement joins TRBV7-2 to TRBJ2-7, with 13 positions matching TRBD2. J was trimmed by 5 bases and V by 10 bases; bases with no gene match: 5. The germline CDR1 and CDR2 sequences are SGHTA and FQGNSA. This CDR3 comprises 13 residues.

This clonotype was picked up a small number of times. This chain uses TRBV5-1 with TRBJ2-7, with a possible D match to TRBD2 (5 bases). The J call is in doubt because the DNA end fits TRBJ2-5 better. This CDR3 has 15 amino acids. The germline V gene has CDR1 SGHRS and CDR2 YFSETQ. For the CDR3, the DNA is TGCGCCAGCAGCTTGGTCGCTAGCAGCGGAGAGACCCAGTACTTC. This translates into CASSLVASSGETQYF.

A note on this clonotype: A much bigger clone sits one base away, suggesting this may be a read error. The chain couples TRBV20-1 to TRBJ2-4; TRBD2 aligns across 11 bases. The CDR3 loop spans 15 amino acids. With 4 bases clipped from V and 0 bases from J, the junction kept 2 bases outside the gene matches. Germline V gene data show CDR1 as DFQATT and CDR2 as SNEGSKA (reference sequence). The CDR3: CSAITSGGAKNIQYF. The CDR3 DNA follows: TGCAGTGCTATCACTAGCGGGGGAGCCAAAAACATTCAGTACTTC.

This clonotype was counted only a few times. The rearrangement links TRBV9 to TRBJ2-3; D could derive from TRBD1 or TRBD2 (6 bases each). Trimming took 0 bases from V and 6 from J, leaving 11 bases between them. Germline V gene data show CDR1 as SGDLS and CDR2 as YYNGEE. This CDR3 spans 14 amino acids. DNA of the CDR3: TGTGCCAGCAGCGTAGGGGGGGCGCGTGATACGCAGTATTTT. It encodes CASSVGGARDTQYF.

CDR3 in DNA: TGTGCCAGCGGTGGAGAGGTTCGGGGCACTGAAGCTTTCTTT. This encodes CASGGEVRGTEAFF. The chain has TRBV5-5 and TRBJ1-1; unclear D gene. The CDR3 loop spans 14 amino acids. V was pared by 7 bases and J by 4 bases, with 17 bases between. CDR1 SGHKS and CDR2 YYEKEE come from the germline V gene (reference sequence). Based on the CDR3 plus reference TRBV5-5 and TRBJ1-1, the full variable domain is DAGVTQSPTHLIKTRGQQVTLRCSPISGHKSVSWYQQVLGQGPQFIFQYYEKEERGRGNFPDRFSARQFPNYSSELNVNALLLGDSALYLCASGGEVRGTEAFFGQGTRLTVV.

As to this clonotype: The junction does not match germline at one end; this may be a read error. The DNA for the CDR3 is TGTGCCGGCAGCTTAGGCTGGGTCGCATCGCAGTATTTT. Translated: CAGSLGWVASQYF. The V gene is TRBV7-2, the J gene TRBJ2-3; D gene ambiguous. The length of the CDR3 is 13 residues. CDR1 is SGHTA, CDR2 FQGNSA, per germline.